This T cell receptor (beta chain) was obtained from a study of blood T cell repertoires in COVID-19. Study-level information: Nucleic acid was either cDNA or gDNA, and it came from T cells, B-cell-depleted T cells, or PBMCs.

Per germline, CDR1 MNHEY and CDR2 SMNVEV (reference sequence). CDR3 length: 16 residues. Trimming took 6 bases from V and 3 from J; bases not matched to a gene: 9. Sequencing was performed with immunoSEQ multiplex PCR; in TCRdb, only in-frame clones are kept and a portion is missing. The data hold tens of thousands of clones, with over 70% observed a single time. Sequenced input: peripheral blood. This receptor was identified in a woman aged 70-85 years with acute or convalescent COVID-19. The gene calls are TRBV27 and TRBJ1-5; 9 nucleotides align to TRBD1. CDR3 sequence (DNA): TGTGCCAGCAGCTTAGCACAGGGGGCGATCAATCAGCCCCAGCATTTT. Translating it yields CASSLAQGAINQPQHF.